This T cell receptor beta chain was profiled in a study of technical replicates of blood from several donors. TCRdb keeps only in-frame clones here, not all; method: immunoSEQ multiplex PCR. This sample has more than 75,000 clones, with around 93% found just once. V gave up 1 base and J gave up 6 bases, with 22 bases separating them. The CDR3 sequence is 18 residues long. CDR1 is SGHAT, CDR2 FQNNGV, per germline. The receptor was derived from a human donor in good health. The rearrangement joins TRBV11-2 to TRBJ2-1; D is possibly TRBD2 (6 bases). Input material: T cells isolated from PBMCs. DNA for the CDR3: TGTGCCAGCAGCTTAGTAAGCATCGGTCGTCTAGCGTCCAATGAGCAGTTCTTC. Translated: CASSLVSIGRLASNEQFF.